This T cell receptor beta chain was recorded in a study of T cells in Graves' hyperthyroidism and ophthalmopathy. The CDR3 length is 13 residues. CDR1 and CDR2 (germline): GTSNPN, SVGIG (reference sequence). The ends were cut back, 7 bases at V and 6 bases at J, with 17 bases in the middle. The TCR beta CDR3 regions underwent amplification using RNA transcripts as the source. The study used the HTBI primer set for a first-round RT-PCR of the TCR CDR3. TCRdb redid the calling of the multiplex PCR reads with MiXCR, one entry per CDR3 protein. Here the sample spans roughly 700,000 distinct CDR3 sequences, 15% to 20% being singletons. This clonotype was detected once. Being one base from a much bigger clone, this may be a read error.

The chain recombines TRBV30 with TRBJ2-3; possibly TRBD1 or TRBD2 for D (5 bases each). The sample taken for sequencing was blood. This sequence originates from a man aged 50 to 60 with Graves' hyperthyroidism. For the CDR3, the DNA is TGTGCCTTCTCGGGACGGGGTCCGGATACGCAGTATTTT. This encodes CAFSGRGPDTQYF. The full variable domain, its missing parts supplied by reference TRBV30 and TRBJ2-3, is SQTIHQWPATLVQPVGSPLSLECTVEGTSNPNLYWYRQAAGRGLQLLFYSVGIGQISSEVPQNLSASRPQDRQFILSSKKLLLSDSGFYLCAFSGRGPDTQYFGPGTRLTVL.